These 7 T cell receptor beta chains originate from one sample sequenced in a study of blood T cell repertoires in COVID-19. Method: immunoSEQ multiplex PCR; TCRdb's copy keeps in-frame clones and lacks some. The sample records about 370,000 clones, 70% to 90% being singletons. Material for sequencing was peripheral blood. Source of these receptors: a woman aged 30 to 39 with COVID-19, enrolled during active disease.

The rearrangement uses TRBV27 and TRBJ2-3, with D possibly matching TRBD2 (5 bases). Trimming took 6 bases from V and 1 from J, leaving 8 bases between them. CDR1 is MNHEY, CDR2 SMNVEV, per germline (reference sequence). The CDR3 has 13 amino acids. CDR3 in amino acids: CASRSGGTDTQYF. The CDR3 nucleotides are TGTGCCAGCAGGTCCGGGGGCACAGATACGCAGTATTTT.

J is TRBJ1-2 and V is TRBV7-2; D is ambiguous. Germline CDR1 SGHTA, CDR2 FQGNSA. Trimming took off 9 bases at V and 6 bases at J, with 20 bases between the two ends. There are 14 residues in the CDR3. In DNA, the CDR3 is TGTGCCAGTAGATTTGGTGGGAGCGGGGATGGCTACACCTTC. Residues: CASRFGGSGDGYTF.

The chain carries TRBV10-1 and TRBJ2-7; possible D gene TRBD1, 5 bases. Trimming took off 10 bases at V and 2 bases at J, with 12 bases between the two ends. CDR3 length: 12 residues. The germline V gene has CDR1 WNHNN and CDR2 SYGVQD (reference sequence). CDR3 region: CAIEGAPYEQYV. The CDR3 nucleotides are TGCGCCATCGAAGGGGCGCCCTACGAGCAGTACGTC.

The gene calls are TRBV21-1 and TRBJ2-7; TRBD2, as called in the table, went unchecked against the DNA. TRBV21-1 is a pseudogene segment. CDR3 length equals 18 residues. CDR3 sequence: CASSINRTSGRSSYEQYV. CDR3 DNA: TGTGCCAGCAGCATTAATAGGACTAGCGGGAGGTCTTCCTACGAGCAGTACGTC.

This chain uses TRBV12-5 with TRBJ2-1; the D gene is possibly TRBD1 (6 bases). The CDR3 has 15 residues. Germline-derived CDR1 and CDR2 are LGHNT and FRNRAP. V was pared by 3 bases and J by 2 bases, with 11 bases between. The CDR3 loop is CASGLGGFPYNEQFF. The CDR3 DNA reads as TGTGCTAGTGGTTTAGGGGGATTCCCCTACAATGAGCAGTTCTTC.

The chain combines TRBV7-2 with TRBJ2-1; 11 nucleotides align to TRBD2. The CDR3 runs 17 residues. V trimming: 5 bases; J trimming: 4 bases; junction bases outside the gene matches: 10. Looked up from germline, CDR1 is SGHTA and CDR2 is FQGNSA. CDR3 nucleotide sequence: TGTGCCAGCAGCGGAAGAACTAGCGGGAGTCCTTACAATGAGCAGTTCTTC. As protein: CASSGRTSGSPYNEQFF.

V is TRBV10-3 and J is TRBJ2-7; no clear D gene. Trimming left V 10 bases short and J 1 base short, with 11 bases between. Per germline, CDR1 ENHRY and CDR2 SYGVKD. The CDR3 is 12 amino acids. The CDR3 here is CATKGVSYEQYV. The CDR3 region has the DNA TGTGCCACCAAAGGAGTTTCCTACGAGCAGTACGTC.